Below, 26 T cell receptor beta chains from the same sample are listed, as sequenced in a study of a mutant IDH1 vaccine in newly diagnosed glioma. Some clones are missing from TCRdb's copy, which holds only in-frame ones; the method was immunoSEQ multiplex PCR. Found here are tens of thousands of clones, just under 80% of them singletons; the top ten hold 1.8%. No antigens are known for them. As to time point: week 5, during vaccination. Vaccine doses each comprised 300 ug of mutant IDH1 20-mer peptide, with topical imiquimod. This material consisted of PBMCs, taken from a glioma patient whose treatment included an IDH1 peptide vaccine. The receptors originated from a middle-aged woman with glioma.

The chain has TRBV6-5 and TRBJ2-5; possibly TRBD1 or TRBD2 for D (5 bases each). This CDR3 is 15 amino acids long. Deletions cut 0 bases from V and 2 bases from J, with 10 bases between. CDR1 MNHEY and CDR2 SVGAGI come from the germline V gene. The CDR3 protein is CASSYSPGTQETQYF. CDR3 DNA: TGTGCCAGCAGTTACTCGCCAGGGACGCAAGAGACCCAGTACTTC.

The chain is built from TRBV5-5 and TRBJ2-7; no definite D call. Between the trimmed V and J ends, which lost 4 bases and 2 bases, there was a span of 13 bases. This CDR3 region has 14 residues. Germline values: CDR1 SGHKS, CDR2 YYEKEE (reference sequence). The CDR3 DNA reads TGTGCCAGCAGCCCCTTTGGCAGAACCTACGAGCAGTACTTC. This codes for CASSPFGRTYEQYF.

The V and J genes are TRBV25-1 and TRBJ2-1; 7 bases fit TRBD2. Looked up from germline, CDR1 is MGHDK and CDR2 is SYGVNS. The CDR3 loop spans 17 amino acids. V lost 1 base to trimming and J lost 0 bases; unmatched junction nucleotides: 6. This CDR3 reads CASSEWGGGLSYNEQFF. CDR3 DNA sequence: TGTGCCAGCAGTGAATGGGGCGGGGGACTCTCCTACAATGAGCAGTTCTTC.

This clone was detected a few times. The chain combines TRBV19 with TRBJ1-1; D gene uncertain. V lost 3 bases and J 1 base, leaving 3 bases between the germline ends. Germline V gene lookup returns CDR1 LNHDA and CDR2 SQIVND (reference sequence). The CDR3 contains 12 residues. CDR3 region: CASSMWNTEAFF. The CDR3 DNA reads as TGTGCCAGTAGTATGTGGAACACTGAAGCTTTCTTT.

As DNA, the CDR3 is TGTGCCTGGAGTGTAAACAGGGGTCTTGAAGCTTTCTTT. Translated, it gives CAWSVNRGLEAFF. The genes are TRBV30 and TRBJ1-1, with 7 bases matching TRBD1. Germline CDR1 is GTSNPN and CDR2 is SVGIG (reference sequence). The ends lost 0 bases at V and 7 bases at J; junction bases unmatched: 5. There are 13 residues in the CDR3.

The V gene is TRBV10-1, the J gene TRBJ2-7, with D unclear. Germline CDR1 WNHNN, CDR2 SYGVQD (reference sequence). V shed 2 bases and J shed 2 bases, with 10 bases lying between them. The CDR3 consists of 14 residues. The CDR3 DNA reads as TGCGCCAGCAGTGAGGACATTCTTCCCTACGAGCAGTACTTC. This encodes CASSEDILPYEQYF.

This clone was detected only a few times. The chain joins TRBV6-5 to TRBJ1-6; no firm D call. This CDR3 is built from 14 residues. Germline assignment: CDR1 MNHEY and CDR2 SVGAGI. V lost 2 bases to trimming and J lost 7 bases, with 9 bases between them. The CDR3 DNA reads TGTGCCAGCAGTTACAAGGGCGGAAATTCACCCCTCCACTTT. Its translation is CASSYKGGNSPLHF.

The rearrangement links TRBV5-1 to TRBJ1-1, with TRBD1 identical over 7 bases. The CDR3 consists of 14 residues. With V trimmed by 0 bases and J by 4 bases, 3 bases remained unmatched. In germline, CDR1 is SGHRS, CDR2 YFSETQ. CDR3 region: CASSLDRGGTEAFF. The CDR3 nucleotides read TGCGCCAGCAGCTTGGACAGGGGAGGCACTGAAGCTTTCTTT.

This chain uses TRBV27 with TRBJ2-2; the D gene could be TRBD1 or TRBD2 (5 bases each). This CDR3 is 15 amino acids long. Germline V gene sequence: CDR1 MNHEY, CDR2 SMNVEV (reference sequence). The V and J ends lost 7 bases and 5 bases respectively, with 17 bases between them. In DNA, the CDR3 is TGTGCCAGCACCCTTGGGGCTTCGGGAACCGGGGAGCTGTTTTTT. Amino acids: CASTLGASGTGELFF.

The chain recombines TRBV9 with TRBJ2-7, with 9 positions matching TRBD1. The V gene end was trimmed by 4 bases and the J gene end by 5 bases; junction bases not matched to a gene: 10. The CDR3 has 15 amino acids. In germline, CDR1 is SGDLS, CDR2 YYNGEE. CDR3 nucleotide sequence: TGTGCCAGCAGCCTTCCCGGGACAGGGATGGACGAGCAGTACTTC. Its protein is CASSLPGTGMDEQYF.

The chain combines TRBV5-1 with TRBJ2-3; 7 nucleotides agree with TRBD2. The germline gives CDR1 SGHRS, CDR2 YFSETQ. V was pared by 6 bases and J by 7 bases, with 14 bases of the junction left unmatched. The length of the CDR3 is 15 residues. The CDR3 loop is CASTPAGQMGNTQYF. The CDR3 nucleotides are TGCGCCAGCACCCCAGCGGGGCAAATGGGAAATACGCAGTATTTT.

The chain couples TRBV7-6 to TRBJ2-7; TRBD1 might be the D (5 bases). With 4 bases removed from V and 3 bases from J, the gap between germline ends came to 10 bases. Germline V CDR1 and CDR2: SGHVS, FNYEAQ. The CDR3 consists of 13 residues. The CDR3 sequence is CASSSDQGYEQYF. The CDR3 bases are TGTGCCAGCAGCTCGGATCAGGGCTACGAGCAGTACTTC.

CDR3 DNA sequence: TGCGCCAGCAGTGGAGAGGACAGGGGATACGAGCAGTACTTC. It specifies CASSGEDRGYEQYF. This rearrangement joins TRBV10-2 to TRBJ2-7, with 9 bases aligning to TRBD1. Germline V gene lookup returns CDR1 WSHSY and CDR2 SAAADI. The CDR3 is made up of 14 amino acids. Unmatched junction bases numbered 5, after V lost 4 bases and J lost 4 bases.

The chain employs TRBV6-5 and TRBJ2-5, with 9 bases fitting TRBD1. Germline V gene data show CDR1 as MNHEY and CDR2 as SVGAGI. After removal of 6 bases from V and 5 bases from J, the junction contained 4 bases not matched to a gene. The length of the CDR3 is 13 residues. The chain's CDR3 is CASRGTGRETQYF. The CDR3 coding sequence is TGTGCCAGCAGAGGGACAGGGAGGGAGACCCAGTACTTC.

With respect to this clone: Other DNA sequences in the same sample also yield this CDR3. The rearrangement uses TRBV30 and TRBJ1-3; D gene uncertain. V was clipped by 0 bases and J by 0 bases, with 6 bases between them. The CDR3 has 14 residues. In germline, CDR1 is GTSNPN, CDR2 SVGIG (reference sequence). The CDR3, as DNA: TGTGCCTGGAGTGTACTGAACTCTGGAAACACCATATATTTT. It yields the protein CAWSVLNSGNTIYF.

V usage is TRBV9 and J usage is TRBJ2-3, with TRBD2 as a possible D gene (6 bases). V lost 2 bases and J lost 2, with 15 bases in between. Germline V gene data show CDR1 as SGDLS and CDR2 as YYNGEE. This CDR3 region has 16 residues. CDR3 sequence reads: CASSVEIAEPTDTQYF. CDR3 DNA sequence: TGTGCCAGCAGCGTGGAAATAGCGGAACCCACAGATACGCAGTATTTT.

By share, this clone counts as medium-sized. CDR3 bases: TGTGCCAGCAGCTTAGAGGGGGGGGAAGATACGCAGTATTTT. This encodes CASSLEGGEDTQYF. This chain joins TRBV7-8 and TRBJ2-3, with D tentatively TRBD2 (7 bases). Germline V gene data show CDR1 as SGHVS and CDR2 as FQNEAQ. The ends were cut back, 1 base at V and 5 bases at J, with 10 bases in the middle. The CDR3 totals 14 residues.

This clone was seen only once. The J gene is TRBJ2-5, the V gene TRBV9; 11 bases match TRBD2. V shed 2 bases and J 5 bases; nucleotides not matched to a gene: 5. Per germline, CDR1 SGDLS and CDR2 YYNGEE. There are 15 residues in the CDR3. The CDR3: CASSVSGGARETQYF. The CDR3 nucleotides read TGTGCCAGCAGCGTTAGCGGGGGGGCGAGGGAGACCCAGTACTTC.

The chain couples TRBV2 to TRBJ2-3; D is uncertain. The V end lost 7 bases, the J end lost 0 bases, and 11 bases lay between the germline ends. This CDR3 comprises 14 residues. Germline CDR1 and CDR2: SNHLY and FYNNEI. DNA of the CDR3: TGTGCCAGCAAGCTCACTGCCAGCACAGATACGCAGTATTTT. Translated: CASKLTASTDTQYF. The full variable domain, rest sourced from reference TRBV2 and TRBJ2-3, is EPEVTQTPSHQVTQMGQEVILRCVPISNHLYFYWYRQILGQKVEFLVSFYNNEISEKSEIFDDQFSVERPDGSNFTLKIRSTKLEDSAMYFCASKLTASTDTQYFGPGTRLTVL.

The chain couples TRBV9 to TRBJ2-7, with D perhaps TRBD2 (6 bases). This CDR3 is built from 14 residues. Germline V gives CDR1 SGDLS, CDR2 YYNGEE. V was clipped by 2 bases and J by 6 bases, with 15 bases between them. CDR3 protein: CASSVGGPQGEQYF. The CDR3 nucleotides read TGTGCCAGCAGCGTGGGGGGTCCTCAGGGCGAGCAGTACTTC.

The chain couples TRBV7-2 to TRBJ2-7; TRBD2 might be the D (6 bases). Trimming removed 0 bases at V and 4 bases at J, with 13 bases between. This CDR3 has 15 amino acids. CDR1 SGHTA and CDR2 FQGNSA come from the germline V gene. CDR3 amino acids: CASSLAGTQGYEQYF. The CDR3 coding sequence is TGTGCCAGCAGCTTAGCCGGGACTCAAGGGTACGAGCAGTACTTC.

The chain recombines TRBV6-5 with TRBJ1-4, with TRBD1 matching 9 bases. The V gene end was trimmed by 6 bases and the J gene end by 8 bases; junction bases not matched to a gene: 7. The CDR3 sequence is 14 residues long. The germline gives CDR1 MNHEY, CDR2 SVGAGI. CDR3 loop: CASRLGTGREKLFF. The CDR3 DNA reads as TGTGCCAGCAGACTCGGGACAGGGCGAGAAAAACTGTTTTTT.

V is TRBV19 and J is TRBJ2-1; D is ambiguous. There are 14 residues in the CDR3. Trimming removed 3 bases from V and 1 base from J, with 7 bases in between. Germline loops: CDR1 LNHDA, CDR2 SQIVND (reference sequence). CDR3 amino acids: CASSIAGSYNEQFF. The CDR3 DNA sequence: TGTGCCAGTAGTATCGCTGGGTCCTACAATGAGCAGTTCTTC.

The V call is TRBV27, the J call TRBJ1-2, with TRBD1 as a possible D gene (5 bases). Germline V gives CDR1 MNHEY, CDR2 SMNVEV (reference sequence). Trimming took off 6 bases at V and 7 bases at J, with 18 bases between the two ends. The CDR3 runs 14 residues. CDR3 sequence: CASRQGLWATGYTF. The CDR3 nucleotides read TGTGCCAGCAGGCAGGGACTCTGGGCCACTGGCTACACCTTC.

The genes are TRBV5-8 and TRBJ2-3, with 7 nucleotides matching TRBD2. The trim removed 4 bases at V and 6 bases at J, leaving 5 bases unmatched. CDR1 is SGHTS and CDR2 is YDEGEE in the germline V gene. The CDR3 runs to 13 residues. DNA of the CDR3: TGTGCCAGCAGCCTGACTAGCCCGGATACGCAGTATTTT. As protein: CASSLTSPDTQYF.

A word on this clone: The junction differs from germline at one of its ends, possibly a read error. The chain employs TRBV10-1 and TRBJ2-2; 9 nucleotides line up with TRBD1. The CDR3 contains 15 residues. CDR1 and CDR2 from the germline V gene are WNHNN and SYGVQD (reference sequence). The CDR3 nucleotides read TGCGCCAGCAGTGAGGGGACAGGGAACGCCGGGGAGCTGTTTTTT. This gives the protein CASSEGTGNAGELFF.